This T cell receptor (beta chain) is from a study of shared clonotypes between healthy human individuals. Genomic DNA of every subset was divided equally among multiple immunoSEQ plates. Assay used: immunoSEQ multiplex PCR; TCRdb lists only in-frame clones, some missing. The table has about 470,000 clones, about four fifths seen once. With 1 base removed from V and 5 bases from J, the gap between germline ends came to 9 bases. CDR1 is SGHNT, CDR2 YENEEA, per germline. The CDR3 sequence is 14 residues long. The J gene is TRBJ2-1, the V gene TRBV11-3; the D is unclear. The specimen was PBMCs. The sequence was collected from a woman in her forties in good health. Some clones in this sample may be carry-over from other donors' samples. The CDR3 DNA sequence: TGTGCCAGCAGCTTAGTGGATAGGGACAATGAGCAGTTCTTC. It encodes CASSLVDRDNEQFF.